These 15 T cell receptor beta chains originate from one sample sequenced in a study of CD8+ T cells in alopecia areata. Once RNA had been extracted, it was reverse transcribed into cDNA to act as the sequencing template. Using immunoSEQ multiplex PCR, the repertoire was profiled, and TCRdb retains in-frame clones only, with some absent. There are 150,000 or so clones in the sample; 45% to 50% occur only once, and over 15% lies in the top ten. Sequences were derived from CD8+ T cells sorted from blood, sampled at week 0. The receptors come from a human donor with alopecia areata.

This clone appeared once. The CDR3, as DNA: TGTGCCTCCGCCAGTAGCCAAAGGACCCAGTACTTC. This gives the protein CASASSQRTQYF. The gene calls are TRBV2 and TRBJ2-5; D is undetermined. Germline CDR1 SNHLY, CDR2 FYNNEI. The CDR3 runs 12 residues. V lost 11 bases and J lost 7, with 17 bases in between.

This chain links TRBV5-1 with TRBJ2-3; TRBD2 matches at 7 bases. The CDR3 has 17 residues. CDR1 is SGHRS, CDR2 YFSETQ, per germline. Trimming took 2 bases from V and 6 from J; bases not matched to a gene: 15. The chain's CDR3 is CASSFRGVARIRDTQYF. CDR3 in DNA: TGCGCCAGCAGCTTCCGGGGGGTAGCCCGAATCCGCGATACGCAGTATTTT.

This clone was detected ten times or more. V and J are TRBV11-1 and TRBJ1-1, with D possibly TRBD1 on 5 matching bases. The CDR3 totals 14 residues. The V end lost 3 bases, the J end lost 4 bases, and 12 bases lay between the germline ends. The germline V gene encodes CDR1 SGHAT and CDR2 FQDESV (reference sequence). As DNA, the CDR3 is TGTGCCAGCAGCTTTCGGGGGGTTCTCACTGAAGCTTTCTTT. This gives the protein CASSFRGVLTEAFF.

This clone has just a few counts. This rearrangement joins TRBV29-1 to TRBJ1-2; tentative D call: TRBD1 (5 bases). V was pared by 3 bases and J by 4 bases, with 15 bases between. The germline V gene has CDR1 SQVTM and CDR2 ANQGSEA. CDR3 size: 14 residues. The chain's CDR3 is CSVEAGGRGYGYTF. The CDR3 DNA sequence: TGCAGCGTTGAGGCGGGGGGACGGGGCTATGGCTACACCTTC. The full variable domain, completed using reference TRBV29-1 and TRBJ1-2, is SAVISQKPSRDICQRGTSLTIQCQVDSQVTMMFWYRQQPGQSLTLIATANQGSEATYESGFVIDKFPISRPNLTFSTLTVSNMSPEDSSIYLCSVEAGGRGYGYTFGSGTRLTVV.

The chain links TRBV5-1 to TRBJ1-5, with D tentatively TRBD1 (6 bases). Germline assignment: CDR1 SGHRS and CDR2 YFSETQ. This CDR3 is 14 amino acids long. Between the trimmed V and J ends, which lost 4 bases and 7 bases, there was a span of 15 bases. The CDR3 loop reads CASSPGGGIQPQHF. DNA of the CDR3: TGCGCCAGCAGCCCGGGAGGGGGTATCCAGCCCCAGCATTTT.

In regard to this clone: Different DNA sequences within this sample yield the same CDR3. V usage is TRBV5-6 and J usage is TRBJ2-1, with D perhaps given as TRBD1 or TRBD2 (5 bases each). Per germline, CDR1 SGHDT and CDR2 YYEEEE. The CDR3 totals 12 residues. Trimming left V 4 bases short and J 9 bases short, with 11 bases between. The CDR3 loop reads CASSPGPGEQFF. CDR3 DNA: TGTGCCAGCAGCCCGGGGCCTGGTGAGCAGTTCTTC.

This chain uses TRBV2 with TRBJ2-5, with 10 bases identical to TRBD1. The junction had 5 bases not matched to a gene; V was cut back by 1 base and J by 0 bases. Germline CDR1 SNHLY, CDR2 FYNNEI. The length of the CDR3 is 17 residues. The CDR3 region has the DNA TGTGCCAGCAGTGAAGGACAGGGGGCTTCGTACCAAGAGACCCAGTACTTC. Amino acid sequence: CASSEGQGASYQETQYF.

A few counts support this clone. J is TRBJ2-2 and V is TRBV5-1; D unresolved. V lost 3 bases and J lost 0, with 9 bases in between. The CDR3 runs 15 residues. Germline V gene data show CDR1 as SGHRS and CDR2 as YFSETQ. Here the CDR3 reads CASSSDGPNTGELFF. The CDR3, as DNA: TGCGCCAGCAGCTCGGACGGCCCGAACACCGGGGAGCTGTTTTTT.

This chain uses TRBV4-2 with TRBJ2-5, with TRBD2 matching over 7 bases. There are 17 residues in the CDR3. V lost 4 bases to trimming and J lost 1 base; unmatched junction nucleotides: 12. CDR1 and CDR2 from the germline V gene are LGHNA and YNFKEQ. The CDR3 here is CASSPHAASGLQETQYF. The CDR3 nucleotides read TGTGCCAGCAGCCCCCACGCGGCTAGCGGTCTCCAAGAGACCCAGTACTTC.

The gene calls are TRBV15 and TRBJ2-3; D perhaps matches TRBD2 (6 bases). CDR3 length equals 13 residues. The germline V gene has CDR1 LNHNV and CDR2 YYDKDF (reference sequence). Trimming took 6 bases from V and 4 from J, leaving 11 bases between them. CDR3 nucleotides: TGTGCCACCAGTCTAGCGAACCCAGATACGCAGTATTTT. It translates to CATSLANPDTQYF.

The chain combines TRBV5-6 with TRBJ2-7; unclear D gene. This CDR3 has 13 residues. CDR1 SGHDT and CDR2 YYEEEE come from the germline V gene. V shed 2 bases and J shed 2 bases, with 8 bases lying between them. Here the CDR3 reads CASSLTETYEQYF. The CDR3 DNA follows: TGTGCCAGCAGCTTAACGGAAACCTACGAGCAGTACTTC.

This sequence joins TRBV5-4 and TRBJ2-4, with D unresolved. Per germline, CDR1 SGHNT and CDR2 YYREEE (reference sequence). The CDR3 sequence is 15 residues long. Trimming stripped 2 bases from V and 0 bases from J, with 9 bases between. CDR3 region: CASSFTGLAKNIQYF. The CDR3 DNA sequence: TGTGCCAGCAGCTTCACGGGCTTAGCCAAAAACATTCAGTACTTC.

The V and J genes are TRBV9 and TRBJ2-3, with D unresolved. CDR1 is SGDLS, CDR2 YYNGEE, per germline. V lost 0 bases and J lost 6, with 11 bases in between. This CDR3 contains 14 residues. The CDR3 sequence: CASSVASSLDTQYF. The CDR3 DNA sequence: TGTGCCAGCAGCGTAGCTTCGAGTTTGGATACGCAGTATTTT. Together with reference TRBV9 and TRBJ2-3, the CDR3 gives the full variable domain: DSGVTQTPKHLITATGQRVTLRCSPRSGDLSVYWYQQSLDQGLQFLIQYYNGEERAKGNILERFSAQQFPDLHSELNLSSLELGDSALYFCASSVASSLDTQYFGPGTRLTVL.

The chain combines TRBV7-9 with TRBJ1-1; D may be TRBD1 (5 bases). This CDR3 is 16 amino acids long. Trimming left V 2 bases short and J 0 bases short, with 13 bases between. From germline, CDR1 is SEHNR and CDR2 FQNEAQ (reference sequence). The CDR3 here is CASSLSPPTVNTEAFF. For the CDR3, the DNA is TGTGCCAGCAGCTTAAGCCCTCCGACAGTGAACACTGAAGCTTTCTTT.

The V and J genes are TRBV4-3 and TRBJ2-2, with 7 positions matching TRBD1. V lost 3 bases, J lost 5 bases, and 6 bases stayed unmatched. Germline loops: CDR1 LGHNA, CDR2 YSLEER. This CDR3 has 15 amino acids. CDR3 region: CASSQNIRGTGELFF. The CDR3 bases are TGCGCCAGCAGCCAGAACATCAGGGGGACCGGGGAGCTGTTTTTT.